These 23 T cell receptor beta chains were sequenced from one sample in a study of blood T cell repertoires in COVID-19. Assay used: immunoSEQ multiplex PCR; TCRdb lists only in-frame clones, some missing. The sample holds fewer than 90,000 clones; almost 85% are singletons and the top ten take about a third. The sequenced sample was peripheral blood. The receptors stem from a man between 65 and 85 years old with acute or convalescent COVID-19.

The genes are TRBV30 and TRBJ2-7; a weak D match, TRBD2 (5 bases). Trimming pared 0 bases from V and 6 bases from J, leaving 9 bases between. Per germline, CDR1 GTSNPN and CDR2 SVGIG (reference sequence). The length of the CDR3 is 12 residues. The CDR3 spells CAWSVLGGEQYF. Written as DNA, the CDR3 is TGTGCCTGGAGTGTACTAGGTGGCGAGCAGTACTTC.

In its sample, this clone was seen once. The genes are TRBV4-2 and TRBJ2-7; D may be TRBD2 (5 bases). The CDR3 has 15 residues. The V end lost 0 bases, the J end lost 4 bases, and 13 bases lay between the germline ends. CDR1 is LGHNA, CDR2 YNFKEQ, per germline. Here the CDR3 reads CASSQDQREGYEQYF. The CDR3 bases are TGTGCCAGCAGCCAAGATCAACGGGAAGGATACGAGCAGTACTTC.

Only one count was recorded for this clone. CDR3 in amino acids: CASSSLGQLLTDTQYF. For the CDR3, the DNA is TGTGCCAGCAGTTCCCTTGGACAGCTGCTCACAGATACGCAGTATTTT. The chain couples TRBV7-2 to TRBJ2-3, with TRBD1 as a possible D gene (6 bases). CDR1 is SGHTA and CDR2 is FQGNSA in the germline V gene. Deletions cut 6 bases from V and 2 bases from J, with 18 bases between. The CDR3 runs 16 residues.

The chain links TRBV6-5 to TRBJ1-5; TRBD1 might be the D (5 bases). The germline gives CDR1 MNHEY, CDR2 SVGAGI. V dropped 6 bases and J dropped 0 bases, with 12 bases sitting between them. This CDR3 region has 15 residues. CDR3 coding DNA: TGTGCCAGCAGGCCTAGACAGCCTAGCAATCAGCCCCAGCATTTT. The encoded protein is CASRPRQPSNQPQHF.

This clone was picked up one time. The chain joins TRBV11-2 to TRBJ2-7, with D tentatively TRBD1 (6 bases). The germline V and J ends were trimmed by 3 bases and 6 bases, with 15 bases remaining between them. Germline values: CDR1 SGHAT, CDR2 FQNNGV. CDR3 length: 14 amino acids. The CDR3 here is CASSFAGADPEQYF. The CDR3 DNA is TGTGCCAGCAGCTTCGCAGGGGCGGATCCCGAGCAGTACTTC.

This chain joins TRBV29-1 and TRBJ1-1; 7 bases align to TRBD1. The CDR3 spans 14 residues. J gave up 4 bases and V 0 bases, and 5 bases lay outside the gene matches. The germline CDR1 and CDR2 sequences are SQVTM and ANQGSEA. In DNA form, the CDR3 reads TGCAGCGTTGAAGAGGTCAGGGGGGTCACTGAAGCTTTCTTT. Protein: CSVEEVRGVTEAFF.

The V call is TRBV11-2, the J call TRBJ2-1; 9 bases are shared with TRBD2. There are 15 residues in the CDR3. The V and J ends lost 4 bases and 7 bases, in that order; junction bases with no gene match: 8. CDR1 and CDR2 from the germline V gene are SGHAT and FQNNGV. The CDR3 loop is CASSSLAGGRNEQFF. The CDR3 coding sequence is TGTGCCAGCAGCTCTCTGGCGGGGGGGCGGAATGAGCAGTTCTTC.

This clone was observed a handful of times. This rearrangement joins TRBV11-2 to TRBJ2-1; D gene unclear. CDR1 is SGHAT, CDR2 FQNNGV, per germline. The CDR3 covers 13 residues. Trimming shortened V by 5 bases and J by 4 bases, and 9 bases separated the two germline ends. The CDR3 spells CASSVGLYNEQFF. CDR3 coding DNA: TGTGCCAGCAGCGTGGGCCTGTACAATGAGCAGTTCTTC.

This chain connects TRBV9 to TRBJ2-2; no clear D gene. CDR1 and CDR2 (germline): SGDLS, YYNGEE. V dropped 1 base and J dropped 5 bases, with 15 bases sitting between them. The CDR3 spans 16 residues. The CDR3 protein is CASSVSSSSGTGELFF. CDR3 DNA sequence: TGTGCCAGCAGCGTATCCTCTTCGTCAGGTACCGGGGAGCTGTTTTTT.

This clone turned up a few times. The chain recombines TRBV19 with TRBJ2-5, with a weak D call TRBD1 (6 bases). Per germline, CDR1 LNHDA and CDR2 SQIVND (reference sequence). The ends were cut back, 3 bases at V and 4 bases at J, with 9 bases in the middle. The CDR3 runs to 13 residues. The CDR3 nucleotides are TGTGCCAGTAGTATGGACAGATCAGAGACCCAGTACTTC. Translated, it gives CASSMDRSETQYF.

The CDR3, as DNA: TGCGCCAGCAGCTTGGATAGCGGGAGCTCCTACGAGCAGTACTTC. Amino acid sequence: CASSLDSGSSYEQYF. J is TRBJ2-7 and V is TRBV5-1; 9 bases align to TRBD2. The CDR3 is 15 amino acids. Trimming removed 0 bases from V and 0 bases from J; junction bases left unmatched: 1. Germline loops: CDR1 SGHRS, CDR2 YFSETQ.

The chain joins TRBV3-1 (or the pseudogene TRBV3-2) to TRBJ1-2; 8 bases fit TRBD1. This CDR3 has 17 amino acids. Germline-derived CDR1 and CDR2 are LGHDT and YNNKEL (reference sequence). With 4 bases clipped from V and 5 bases from J, the junction kept 15 bases outside the gene matches. The DNA for the CDR3 is TGTGCCAGCAGCCCCGCCGGGACAGGAGGGGGAAGGTATGGCTACACCTTC. It codes for CASSPAGTGGGRYGYTF.

This clone appeared a few times. The V gene is TRBV20-1, the J gene TRBJ2-7; 12 positions agree with TRBD2. The CDR3 length is 14 residues. Germline V gene lookup returns CDR1 DFQATT and CDR2 SNEGSKA (reference sequence). Unmatched junction bases numbered 7, after V lost 3 bases and J lost 7 bases. The chain's CDR3 is CSASFLAGGWEQYF. CDR3 DNA sequence: TGCAGTGCTAGTTTCCTAGCGGGAGGGTGGGAGCAGTACTTC.

The chain joins TRBV6-1 to TRBJ2-3; 8 bases are a match to TRBD1. Looked up from germline, CDR1 is MNHNS and CDR2 is SASEGT. This CDR3 has 15 amino acids. J lost 4 bases, V lost 2 bases, and 5 bases had no gene match. The CDR3 sequence is CASSEYDRGADTQYF. The CDR3 DNA reads as TGTGCCAGCAGTGAATATGACAGGGGCGCAGATACGCAGTATTTT.

The rearrangement links TRBV9 to TRBJ2-3; no clear D. The germline gives CDR1 SGDLS, CDR2 YYNGEE. The V and J ends lost 0 bases and 5 bases respectively, with 13 bases between them. CDR3 length: 15 residues. The CDR3 reads CASSVGGFPGDTQYF. The DNA of the CDR3 is TGTGCCAGCAGCGTAGGAGGATTCCCCGGAGATACGCAGTATTTT.

This clone was seen more than once but under ten times. V usage is TRBV27 and J usage is TRBJ1-4; 7 bases fit TRBD1. CDR3 length: 14 residues. Germline lookup yields CDR1 MNHEY and CDR2 SMNVEV (reference sequence). V lost 5 bases and J lost 3; bases outside the gene matches: 3. The chain's CDR3 is CASSLTGANEKLFF. The CDR3 DNA reads TGTGCCAGCAGTCTCACAGGGGCTAATGAAAAACTGTTTTTT.

The gene calls are TRBV25-1 and TRBJ2-7; possible D gene TRBD1, 6 bases. The germline V and J ends were trimmed by 4 bases and 6 bases, with 13 bases remaining between them. Germline V gene lookup returns CDR1 MGHDK and CDR2 SYGVNS. The CDR3 covers 13 residues. CDR3: CASSAYQGTEQYF. In DNA, the CDR3 is TGTGCCAGCAGTGCATACCAGGGGACCGAGCAGTACTTC.

CDR3 protein: CASTTGQGIHEQYF. CDR3 bases: TGTGCCAGCACCACCGGACAGGGAATCCACGAGCAGTACTTC. The rearrangement uses TRBV28 and TRBJ2-7; the match to TRBD1 covers 8 bases. The V gene end was trimmed by 7 bases and the J gene end by 5 bases; junction bases not matched to a gene: 10. The CDR3 is 14 residues long. Germline CDR1 reads MDHEN; CDR2 reads SYDVKM. Variable domain in full (rest from reference TRBV28 and TRBJ2-7): DVKVTQSSRYLVKRTGEKVFLECVQDMDHENMFWYRQDPGLGLRLIYFSYDVKMKEKGDIPEGYSVSREKKERFSLILESASTNQTSMYLCASTTGQGIHEQYFGPGTRLTVT.

This chain connects TRBV5-4 to TRBJ2-6, with 9 bases aligning to TRBD1. Losses at the gene ends were 6 bases for V and 3 bases for J; bases not matched to a gene: 13. Looked up from germline, CDR1 is SGHNT and CDR2 is YYREEE (reference sequence). There are 18 residues in the CDR3. This CDR3 is CASNRGGQGGGGANVLTF. In nucleotides, the CDR3 is TGTGCCAGCAACCGCGGGGGACAGGGTGGCGGTGGGGCCAACGTCCTGACTTTC.

This chain joins TRBV18 and TRBJ1-1; D is unresolved. Trimming cost V 3 bases and J 9 bases, with 8 bases left between them. Germline V gene sequence: CDR1 KGHSH, CDR2 LQKENI. The CDR3 runs to 11 residues. CDR3 sequence: CASSPREQAFF. The DNA for the CDR3 is TGTGCCAGCTCACCCCGGGAACAAGCTTTCTTT.

The rearrangement links TRBV28 to TRBJ2-2; the match to TRBD1 covers 9 bases. Germline V lookup: CDR1 MDHEN, CDR2 SYDVKM. V trimming: 6 bases; J trimming: 6 bases; junction bases outside the gene matches: 8. The CDR3 spans 15 residues. The CDR3 bases are TGTGCCAGCAGGAGGAATGACAGGGGGGCCGGGGAGCTGTTTTTT. Protein sequence: CASRRNDRGAGELFF.

The genes are TRBV7-9 and TRBJ1-6; D uncertain. Trimming removed 5 bases from V and 10 bases from J, with 12 bases in between. The CDR3 is made up of 13 amino acids. The germline V gene has CDR1 SEHNR and CDR2 FQNEAQ (reference sequence). CDR3 sequence: CASSAGFESPLHF. The CDR3 DNA sequence: TGTGCCAGCAGCGCCGGGTTCGAATCACCCCTCCACTTT. The whole variable domain, filled in from reference TRBV7-9 and TRBJ1-6, reads DTGVSQNPRHKITKRGQNVTFRCDPISEHNRLYWYRQTLGQGPEFLTYFQNEAQLEKSRLLSDRFSAERPKGSFSTLEIQRTEQGDSAMYLCASSAGFESPLHFGNGTRLTVT.

The chain has TRBV19 and TRBJ1-5; TRBD1 agrees at 10 bases. The CDR3 totals 16 residues. Per germline, CDR1 LNHDA and CDR2 SQIVND (reference sequence). V was pared by 7 bases and J by 4 bases, with 10 bases of the junction left unmatched. CDR3 loop: CASTYGGGQGNQPQHF. Here the CDR3 DNA reads TGTGCCAGTACTTACGGAGGGGGACAGGGGAATCAGCCCCAGCATTTT.